This T cell receptor (beta chain) was captured in a study of molecular identifiers for immune sequencing clone quantification. Study context: Naive CD8 RNA (around 20,000 or 100,000 cells) was divided into five aliquots, with four sequenced.

This clonotype has just a few counts. As yet, its antigen is unknown. Construction of naive CD8 libraries employed roughly 18,000 to 1,100,000 sorted cells together with 10%, 30% or 50% RNA. General observations from the study: It was shown that clones above 20 RNA copies held over 98% of effector molecules, but under 1% in naive cells.

One entry per CDR3 protein results from TCRdb running MiXCR on the PCR reads. In the table there are about 640,000 distinct CDR3 sequences, just under 20% of which are singletons. The CDR3 consists of 15 residues. J was trimmed by 5 bases and V by 6 bases; bases with no gene match: 11. The V gene's germline CDR1 is SGHTA and CDR2 FQGNSA. The V call is TRBV7-2, the J call TRBJ1-1; 8 bases map to TRBD1. Specimen: naive CD8+ T cells from blood, with Jurkat cell RNA spiked in. Subset defined: FACS-sorted CD8+CD4-CCR7+CD45RA+ naive T cells. This TCR derives from a human donor in good health. Some libraries in this study had Jurkat cell RNA spiked in. CDR3 loop: CASRSTTGAFTEAFF. In nucleotides, the CDR3 is TGTGCCAGCAGGAGCACGACAGGGGCGTTTACTGAAGCTTTCTTT.